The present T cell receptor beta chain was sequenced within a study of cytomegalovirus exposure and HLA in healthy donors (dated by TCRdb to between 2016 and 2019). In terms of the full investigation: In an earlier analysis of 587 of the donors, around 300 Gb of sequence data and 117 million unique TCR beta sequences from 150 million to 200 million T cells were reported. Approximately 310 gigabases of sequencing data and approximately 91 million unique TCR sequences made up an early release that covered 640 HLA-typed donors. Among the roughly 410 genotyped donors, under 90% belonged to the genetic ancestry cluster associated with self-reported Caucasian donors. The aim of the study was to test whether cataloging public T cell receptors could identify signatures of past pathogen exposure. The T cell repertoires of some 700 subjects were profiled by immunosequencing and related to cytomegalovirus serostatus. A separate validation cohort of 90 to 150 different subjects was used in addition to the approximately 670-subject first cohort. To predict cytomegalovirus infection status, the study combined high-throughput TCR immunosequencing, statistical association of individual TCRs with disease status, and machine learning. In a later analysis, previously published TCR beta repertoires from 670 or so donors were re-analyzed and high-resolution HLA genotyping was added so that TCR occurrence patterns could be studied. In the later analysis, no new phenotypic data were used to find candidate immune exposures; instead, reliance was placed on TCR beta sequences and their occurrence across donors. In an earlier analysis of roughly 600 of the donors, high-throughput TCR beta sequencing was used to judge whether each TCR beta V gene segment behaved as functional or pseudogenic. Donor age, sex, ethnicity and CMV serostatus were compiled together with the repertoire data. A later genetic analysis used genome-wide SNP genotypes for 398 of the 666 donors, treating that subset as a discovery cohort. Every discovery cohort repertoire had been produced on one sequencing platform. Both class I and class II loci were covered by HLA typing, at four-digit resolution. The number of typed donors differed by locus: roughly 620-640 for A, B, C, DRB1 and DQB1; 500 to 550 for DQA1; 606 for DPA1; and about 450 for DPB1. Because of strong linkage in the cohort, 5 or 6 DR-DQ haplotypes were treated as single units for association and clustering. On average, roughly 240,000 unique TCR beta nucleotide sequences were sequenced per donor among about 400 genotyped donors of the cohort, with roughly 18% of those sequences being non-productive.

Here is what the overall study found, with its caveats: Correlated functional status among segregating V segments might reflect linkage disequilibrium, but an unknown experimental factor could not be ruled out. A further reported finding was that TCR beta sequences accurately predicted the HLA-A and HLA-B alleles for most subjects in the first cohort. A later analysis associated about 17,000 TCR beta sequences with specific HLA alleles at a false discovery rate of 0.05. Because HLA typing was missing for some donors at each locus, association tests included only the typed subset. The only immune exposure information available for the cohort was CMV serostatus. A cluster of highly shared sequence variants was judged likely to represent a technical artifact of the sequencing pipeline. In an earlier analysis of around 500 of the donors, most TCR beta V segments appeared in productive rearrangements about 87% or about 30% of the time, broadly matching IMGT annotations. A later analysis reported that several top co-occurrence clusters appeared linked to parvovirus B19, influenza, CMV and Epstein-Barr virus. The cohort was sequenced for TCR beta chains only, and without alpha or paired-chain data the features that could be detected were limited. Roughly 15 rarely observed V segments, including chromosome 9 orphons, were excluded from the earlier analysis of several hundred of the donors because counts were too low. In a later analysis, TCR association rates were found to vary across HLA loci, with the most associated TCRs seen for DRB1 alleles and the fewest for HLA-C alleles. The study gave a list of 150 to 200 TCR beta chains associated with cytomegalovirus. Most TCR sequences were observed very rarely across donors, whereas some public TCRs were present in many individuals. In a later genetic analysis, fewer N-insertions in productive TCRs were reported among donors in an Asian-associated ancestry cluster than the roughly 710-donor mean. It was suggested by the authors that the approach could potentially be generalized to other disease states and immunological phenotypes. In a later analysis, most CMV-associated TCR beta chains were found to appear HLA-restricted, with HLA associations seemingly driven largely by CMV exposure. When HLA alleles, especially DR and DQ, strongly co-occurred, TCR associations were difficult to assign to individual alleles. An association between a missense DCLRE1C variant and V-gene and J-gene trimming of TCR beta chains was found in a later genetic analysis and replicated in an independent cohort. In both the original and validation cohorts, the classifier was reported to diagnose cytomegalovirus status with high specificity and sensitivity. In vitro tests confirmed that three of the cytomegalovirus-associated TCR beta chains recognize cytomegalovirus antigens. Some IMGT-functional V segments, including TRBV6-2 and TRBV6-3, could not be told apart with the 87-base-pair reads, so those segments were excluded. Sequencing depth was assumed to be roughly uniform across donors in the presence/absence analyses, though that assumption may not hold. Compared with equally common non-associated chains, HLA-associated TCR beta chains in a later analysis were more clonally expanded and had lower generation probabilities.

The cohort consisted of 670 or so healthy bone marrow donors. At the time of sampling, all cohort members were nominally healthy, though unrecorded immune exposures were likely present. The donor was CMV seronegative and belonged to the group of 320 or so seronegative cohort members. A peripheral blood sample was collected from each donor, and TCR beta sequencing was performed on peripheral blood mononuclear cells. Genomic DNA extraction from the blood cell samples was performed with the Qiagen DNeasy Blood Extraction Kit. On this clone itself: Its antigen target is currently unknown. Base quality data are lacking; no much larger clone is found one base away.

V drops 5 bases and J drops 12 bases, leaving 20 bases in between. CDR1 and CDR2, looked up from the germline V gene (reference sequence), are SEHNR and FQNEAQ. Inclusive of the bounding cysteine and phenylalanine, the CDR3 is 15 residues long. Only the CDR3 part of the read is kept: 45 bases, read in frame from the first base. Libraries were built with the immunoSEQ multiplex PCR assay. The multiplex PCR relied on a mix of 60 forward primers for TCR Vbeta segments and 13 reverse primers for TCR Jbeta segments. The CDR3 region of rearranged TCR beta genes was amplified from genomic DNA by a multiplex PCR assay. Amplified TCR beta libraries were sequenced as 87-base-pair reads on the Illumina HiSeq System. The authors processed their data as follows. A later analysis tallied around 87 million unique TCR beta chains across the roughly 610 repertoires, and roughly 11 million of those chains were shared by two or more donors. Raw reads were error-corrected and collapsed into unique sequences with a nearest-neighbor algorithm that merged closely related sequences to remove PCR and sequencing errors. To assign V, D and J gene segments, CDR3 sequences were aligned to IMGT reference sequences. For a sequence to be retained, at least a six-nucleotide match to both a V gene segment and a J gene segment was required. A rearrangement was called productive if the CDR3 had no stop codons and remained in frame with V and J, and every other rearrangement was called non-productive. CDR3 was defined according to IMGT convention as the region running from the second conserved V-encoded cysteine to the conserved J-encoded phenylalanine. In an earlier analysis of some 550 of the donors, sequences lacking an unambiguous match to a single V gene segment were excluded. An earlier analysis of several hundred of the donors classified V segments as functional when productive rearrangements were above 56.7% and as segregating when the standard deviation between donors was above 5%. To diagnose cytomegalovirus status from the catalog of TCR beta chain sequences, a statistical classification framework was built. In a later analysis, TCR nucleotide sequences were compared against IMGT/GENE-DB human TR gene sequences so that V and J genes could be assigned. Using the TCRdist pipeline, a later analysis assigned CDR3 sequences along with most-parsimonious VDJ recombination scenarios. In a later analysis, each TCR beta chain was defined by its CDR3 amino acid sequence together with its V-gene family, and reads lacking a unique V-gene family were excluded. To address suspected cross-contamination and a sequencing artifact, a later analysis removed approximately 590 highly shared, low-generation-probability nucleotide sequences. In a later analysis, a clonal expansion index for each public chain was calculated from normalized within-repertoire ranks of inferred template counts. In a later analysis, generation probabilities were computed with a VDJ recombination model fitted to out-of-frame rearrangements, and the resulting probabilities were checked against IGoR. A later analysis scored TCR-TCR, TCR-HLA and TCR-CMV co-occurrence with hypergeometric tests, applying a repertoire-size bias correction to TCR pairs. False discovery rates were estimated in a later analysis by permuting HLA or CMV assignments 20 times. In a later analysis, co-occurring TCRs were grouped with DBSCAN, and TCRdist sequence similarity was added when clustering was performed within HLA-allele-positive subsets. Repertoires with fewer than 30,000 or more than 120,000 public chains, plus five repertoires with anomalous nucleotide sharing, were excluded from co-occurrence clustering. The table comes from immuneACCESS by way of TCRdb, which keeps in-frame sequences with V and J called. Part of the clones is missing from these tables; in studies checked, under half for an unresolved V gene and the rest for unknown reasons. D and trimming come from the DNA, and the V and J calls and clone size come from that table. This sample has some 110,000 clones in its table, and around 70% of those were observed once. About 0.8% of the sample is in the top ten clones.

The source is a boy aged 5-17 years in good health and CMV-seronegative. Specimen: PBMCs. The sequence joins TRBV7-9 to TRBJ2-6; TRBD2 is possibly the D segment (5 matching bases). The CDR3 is CASSPSRSGVIVLTF. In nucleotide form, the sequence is TGTGCCAGCAGCCCGTCGAGGTCCGGGGTAATCGTCCTGACTTTC.